This T cell receptor (beta chain) was identified in a study of T-cell memory formation after mild COVID-19. Study-level background: Across donors, TCR clusters were largely donor specific.

Amplification by 5'RACE using constant-segment primers produced TCR alpha and TCR beta cDNA libraries that carried sample barcodes and UMIs. TCRdb reprocessed the 5' RACE reads via MiXCR and lists one record per CDR3 protein. The table includes fewer than 110,000 distinct CDR3 sequences, roughly an eighth detected once. J lost 2 bases, V lost 8 bases, and 3 bases had no gene match. The CDR3 spans 13 residues. Germline V CDR1 and CDR2: SNHLY, FYNNEI. This receptor was identified in a man aged 18-30 years who had mild COVID-19 (a few samples of this study predate the infection). Cell type and time point are not known. The rearrangement joins TRBV2 to TRBJ1-2, with 9 bases that match TRBD1. Sequenced: PBMCs or a T cell subset sorted from them (not recorded which). The CDR3 DNA is TGTGCCAGCGGACAGGGGCAGAACTATGGCTACACCTTC. It specifies CASGQGQNYGYTF.